Shown below are 20 T cell receptor beta chains from a single sample sequenced in a study of Ad26.COV2.S vaccination and SARS-CoV-2 variants. Method: immunoSEQ multiplex PCR; TCRdb's copy keeps in-frame clones and lacks some. The repertoire has about 400,000 clones, about four fifths of them found once; the top ten carry almost 7.5%. The sample's treatment: some 20 received Ad26.COV2.S at low or high dose, single or two shots; several received placebo; per-sample allocation not given. It was on day 63 after the first vaccine or placebo injection that samples were taken. Sequencing used peripheral blood, obtained in a trial of Ad26.COV2.S vaccine versus placebo. The source is a person between 18 and 59 years old who received the Ad26.COV2.S COVID-19 vaccine or a placebo.

The sample holds one count of this clone. This chain uses TRBV6-6 with TRBJ2-3; D ambiguous. The V end lost 6 bases, the J end lost 5 bases, and 15 bases lay between the germline ends. Per the germline V gene, CDR1 is MNHNY and CDR2 is SVGAGI (reference sequence). CDR3 length: 14 amino acids. The CDR3 is CASRVAPHEDTQYF. CDR3 nucleotide sequence: TGTGCCAGCAGAGTCGCCCCTCACGAAGATACGCAGTATTTT.

The V gene is TRBV7-9, the J gene TRBJ1-2, with 8 bases aligning to TRBD1. Germline V CDR1 and CDR2: SEHNR, FQNEAQ (reference sequence). Trimming cost V 2 bases and J 0 bases; bases outside gene matches: 11. This CDR3 is 18 amino acids long. The DNA for the CDR3 is TGTGCCAGCAGCTTAAGTGGGACAGGCCGAGGCACTAACTATGGCTACACCTTC. Encoded protein: CASSLSGTGRGTNYGYTF.

About this clone itself: Other DNA sequences in this sample translate to the same CDR3. CDR3 DNA: TGCAGCGTCCGAGATAGCAATCAGCCCCAGCATTTT. The encoded protein is CSVRDSNQPQHF. J is TRBJ1-5 and V is TRBV29-1; D unresolved. This CDR3 region has 12 residues. The V end lost 6 bases, the J end lost 0 bases, and 6 bases lay between the germline ends. Germline lookup yields CDR1 SQVTM and CDR2 ANQGSEA.

This clone was observed a handful of times. J is TRBJ1-2 and V is TRBV5-6; D is ambiguous. This CDR3 has 14 residues. Trimming took off 2 bases at V and 4 bases at J, with 12 bases between the two ends. Germline values: CDR1 SGHDT, CDR2 YYEEEE. CDR3 region: CASSFGRAPYGYTF. As DNA, the CDR3 is TGTGCCAGCAGCTTCGGACGGGCCCCCTATGGCTACACCTTC.

The rearrangement joins TRBV5-1 to TRBJ2-7, with a tentative D call TRBD1 (5 bases). The CDR3 is made up of 15 amino acids. Trimming stripped 0 bases from V and 6 bases from J, with 16 bases between. Germline CDR1 SGHRS, CDR2 YFSETQ. The CDR3 sequence is CASSLEAQQGREQYF. DNA for the CDR3: TGCGCCAGCAGCTTGGAGGCCCAGCAGGGTCGCGAGCAGTACTTC.

This sequence joins TRBV6-6 and TRBJ2-1; possibly TRBD2 for D (6 bases). The CDR3 sequence is 15 residues long. Trimming shortened V by 3 bases and J by 2 bases, and 11 bases separated the two germline ends. CDR1 is MNHNY, CDR2 SVGAGI, per germline (reference sequence). CDR3 sequence: CASSYAGSTYNEQFF. Here the CDR3 DNA reads TGTGCCAGCAGTTATGCGGGGTCTACCTACAATGAGCAGTTCTTC.

The chain carries TRBV5-1 and TRBJ2-1; no firm D call. Germline V gene data show CDR1 as SGHRS and CDR2 as YFSETQ. The CDR3 is 13 residues long. V lost 0 bases and J lost 6, with 7 bases in between. The CDR3 coding sequence is TGCGCCAGCAGCTTGGTCCTGGGCAATGAGCAGTTCTTC. This sequence encodes CASSLVLGNEQFF.

The DNA for the CDR3 is TGTGCCAGCAGCCCCCGGGGCGGACTCTATGGCTACACCTTC. It yields the protein CASSPRGGLYGYTF. The chain is built from TRBV3-1 (or the pseudogene TRBV3-2) and TRBJ1-2, with TRBD1 as a possible D gene (5 bases). The CDR3 sequence is 14 residues long. V lost 4 bases to trimming and J lost 4 bases, with 13 bases between them. The germline gives CDR1 LGHDT, CDR2 YNNKEL (reference sequence).

J is TRBJ1-2 and V is TRBV27, with D tentatively TRBD1 (6 bases). There are 15 residues in the CDR3. Between the trimmed V and J ends, which lost 10 bases and 5 bases, there was a span of 23 bases. Germline loops: CDR1 MNHEY, CDR2 SMNVEV (reference sequence). This chain's CDR3 is CAIRTAGAFGYGYTF. The CDR3 coding sequence is TGTGCCATCCGGACAGCCGGGGCCTTTGGGTATGGCTACACCTTC.

The CDR3 sequence is CASSLPGGGPTVTQYF. The CDR3 DNA reads TGTGCCAGCAGCTTACCGGGCGGGGGGCCCACGGTGACCCAGTACTTC. The V call is TRBV7-3, the J call TRBJ2-5; 8 bases agree with TRBD2. Germline values: CDR1 SGHTA, CDR2 FQGTGA. V shed 2 bases, J shed 7 bases, and the junction held 12 bases outside the gene matches. This CDR3 is 16 amino acids long. Full variable domain (rest looked up from reference TRBV7-3 and TRBJ2-5): GAGVSQTPSNKVTEKGKYVELRCDPISGHTALYWYRQSLGQGPEFLIYFQGTGAADDSGLPNDRFFAVRPEGSVSTLKIQRTERGDSAVYLCASSLPGGGPTVTQYFGPGTRLLVL.

The gene calls are TRBV29-1 and TRBJ2-7; no clear D. The germline V gene has CDR1 SQVTM and CDR2 ANQGSEA. The CDR3 is made up of 15 amino acids. The V gene lost 3 bases and the J gene lost 1 base, with 16 bases spanning the gap. This chain's CDR3 is CSVDLDGENSYEQYF. The CDR3, as DNA: TGCAGCGTTGACTTGGACGGAGAGAATTCCTACGAGCAGTACTTC.

This chain uses TRBV19 with TRBJ2-5; no clear D gene. Germline V gene data show CDR1 as LNHDA and CDR2 as SQIVND (reference sequence). The V end was cut by 3 bases, the J end by 9 bases, with 14 bases between. The CDR3 runs to 13 residues. The CDR3 DNA is TGTGCCAGTAGTATTGTAGCTGGGGTGGCCCAGTACTTC. Amino acids: CASSIVAGVAQYF. Full variable domain (remainder filled in from reference TRBV19 and TRBJ2-5): DGGITQSPKYLFRKEGQNVTLSCEQNLNHDAMYWYRQDPGQGLRLIYYSQIVNDFQKGDIAEGYSVSREKKESFPLTVTSAQKNPTAFYLCASSIVAGVAQYFGPGTRLLVL.

This clone was detected only a few times. This chain links TRBV27 with TRBJ1-4, with D tentatively TRBD1 (5 bases). This CDR3 is built from 14 residues. The ends were cut back, 8 bases at V and 3 bases at J, with 13 bases in the middle. CDR1 is MNHEY and CDR2 is SMNVEV in the germline V gene (reference sequence). CDR3: CASSYGGSNEKLFF. In DNA form, the CDR3 reads TGTGCCAGCTCGTATGGGGGTTCTAATGAAAAACTGTTTTTT.

The gene calls are TRBV2 and TRBJ1-1; D unclear. Germline assignment: CDR1 SNHLY and CDR2 FYNNEI. The V and J ends lost 4 bases and 1 base respectively, with 13 bases between them. The CDR3 has 15 amino acids. The CDR3 loop reads CASSGVRKGNTEAFF. In DNA, the CDR3 is TGTGCCAGCAGTGGCGTCCGGAAGGGGAACACTGAAGCTTTCTTT.

The CDR3 is CASSHERGTGLTNQPQHF. The CDR3 DNA reads TGCGCCAGCAGCCACGAAAGAGGGACAGGGCTTACCAATCAGCCCCAGCATTTT. The chain couples TRBV4-1 to TRBJ1-5; TRBD1 matches at 9 bases. The V gene's germline CDR1 is MGHRA and CDR2 YSYEKL. The CDR3 is 18 residues long. J lost 3 bases, V lost 3 bases, and 12 bases had no gene match.

V gene TRBV12-3 or TRBV12-4 combines with J gene TRBJ2-7; D remains unclear. V shed 5 bases and J shed 2 bases, with 10 bases lying between them. The CDR3 spans 13 residues. CDR3 DNA: TGTGCCAGCAGTGTCAGTATCCCCTACGAGCAGTACTTC. It translates to CASSVSIPYEQYF.

This chain joins TRBV6-2 or TRBV6-3 and TRBJ2-3, with D tentatively TRBD1 or TRBD2 (7 bases each). With 0 bases removed from V and 4 bases from J, the gap between germline ends came to 14 bases. From germline, CDR1 is MNHEY and CDR2 SVGEGT. The CDR3 runs to 16 residues. The CDR3 here is CASSYSGGGEPDTQYF. The CDR3 DNA sequence: TGTGCCAGCAGTTACTCGGGAGGGGGCGAACCAGATACGCAGTATTTT.

The chain joins TRBV2 to TRBJ1-5; D ambiguous. Trimming took 4 bases from V and 2 from J, leaving 15 bases between them. The CDR3 is 16 residues long. Germline V gene sequence: CDR1 SNHLY, CDR2 FYNNEI. This chain's CDR3 is CASSVGPFAGNQPQHF. The CDR3 coding sequence is TGTGCCAGCAGTGTTGGGCCCTTTGCGGGCAATCAGCCCCAGCATTTT.

This chain joins TRBV5-1 and TRBJ1-2; 7 nucleotides agree with TRBD1. Per germline, CDR1 SGHRS and CDR2 YFSETQ. The CDR3 spans 14 residues. V dropped 0 bases and J dropped 7; count of bases not matched to a gene: 6. DNA of the CDR3: TGCGCCAGCAGCTTGGGGGCAGGGGGTGTTGGCTACACCTTC. This translates into CASSLGAGGVGYTF.

The rearrangement links TRBV7-8 to TRBJ1-4, with 7 bases that match TRBD1. After removal of 5 bases from V and 8 bases from J, the junction contained 11 bases not matched to a gene. Germline lookup yields CDR1 SGHVS and CDR2 FQNEAQ. The CDR3 contains 15 residues. The CDR3, as DNA: TGTGCCAGCAGCCCGGACTACAGGGGAGGAGAAAAACTGTTTTTT. This gives the protein CASSPDYRGGEKLFF.